Listed below are T cell receptor beta chains from one sample, sequenced in a study of response to subunit inactivated influenza vaccine. TCRdb independently ran MiXCR on the RT-PCR reads; one entry per CDR3 protein. The sample records roughly 780,000 distinct CDR3 sequences, 15% to 20% being singletons. This specimen was PBMCs from blood, taken around 5 days after vaccination. These receptors all come from a man in his forties or fifties who received an inactivated influenza vaccine. Both conserved end residues are part of each CDR3. Fields, in order: D gene, V gene, clone size, J gene, CDR3 DNA, CDR3 protein. A D gene is named only where the DNA matches it firmly. Clone size appears in some rows only: once, few, many, or a class for an expanded clone.

D gene: .; V gene: TRBV11-2; clone size: few; J gene: TRBJ2-1; CDR3 DNA: TGTGCCAGCAGCCCGGCGGGTAGCTCCTACAATGAGCAGTTCTTC; CDR3 protein: CASSPAGSSYNEQFF
D gene: .; V gene: TRBV7-9; clone size: few; J gene: TRBJ2-3; CDR3 DNA: TGTGCCAGCAGCTTAGTGGTCTACACAGATACGCAGTATTTT; CDR3 protein: CASSLVVYTDTQYF
D gene: .; V gene: TRBV15; clone size: many; J gene: TRBJ1-5; CDR3 DNA: TGTGCCACCAGCAGAGCCGGGGATCAGCCCCAGCATTTT; CDR3 protein: CATSRAGDQPQHF
D gene: .; V gene: TRBV28; clone size: few; J gene: TRBJ2-3; CDR3 DNA: TGTGCCAGCAGTTTTCTTAGGGATACGCAGTATTTT; CDR3 protein: CASSFLRDTQYF
D gene: TRBD2; V gene: TRBV28; clone size: .; J gene: TRBJ2-3; CDR3 DNA: TGTGCCAGCAGTTTACTAGCGGGAGGACGTGCTAGCACAGATACGCAGTATTTT; CDR3 protein: CASSLLAGGRASTDTQYF
D gene: .; V gene: TRBV3-1; clone size: .; J gene: TRBJ2-6; CDR3 DNA: TGTGCCAGCAGCCAAGAACTAACAGCCTCTGGGGCCAACGTCCTGACTTTC; CDR3 protein: CASSQELTASGANVLTF
D gene: .; V gene: TRBV27; clone size: .; J gene: TRBJ1-3; CDR3 DNA: TGTGCCAGCAGTACCCAGGGGTGGGCAAACACCATATATTTT; CDR3 protein: CASSTQGWANTIYF
D gene: TRBD2; V gene: TRBV3-1; clone size: .; J gene: TRBJ2-3; CDR3 DNA: TGTGCCAGCAGCCCTAAGGGACTAGCAGCTAGCACAGATACGCAGTATTTT; CDR3 protein: CASSPKGLAASTDTQYF
D gene: .; V gene: TRBV20-1; clone size: .; J gene: TRBJ1-3; CDR3 DNA: TGCAGTGCTAGGGGTTCTTCGGGGGACACCATATATTTT; CDR3 protein: CSARGSSGDTIYF
D gene: .; V gene: TRBV2; clone size: .; J gene: TRBJ1-5; CDR3 DNA: TGTGCCAGCAGTGATAAGGGTTACGGCAATCAGCCCCAGCATTTT; CDR3 protein: CASSDKGYGNQPQHF
D gene: TRBD1; V gene: TRBV4-2; clone size: few; J gene: TRBJ1-5; CDR3 DNA: TGTGCCAGCAGCCGAAAAATAACAGGGGTCGATAGCAATCAGCCCCAGCATTTT; CDR3 protein: CASSRKITGVDSNQPQHF
D gene: .; V gene: TRBV7-2; clone size: .; J gene: TRBJ1-2; CDR3 DNA: TGTGCCAGCAGCTTAGCGATCGGGATCCCCTATGGCTACACCTTC; CDR3 protein: CASSLAIGIPYGYTF
D gene: TRBD2; V gene: TRBV4-2; clone size: .; J gene: TRBJ2-1; CDR3 DNA: TGTGCCAGCAGCCAGCGGGAGGACCTCAATAATGAGCAGTTCTTC; CDR3 protein: CASSQREDLNNEQFF
D gene: TRBD1; V gene: TRBV5-1; clone size: few; J gene: TRBJ2-3; CDR3 DNA: TGCGCCAGCAGCTTGGGGGGACAGGGGGCGGCAGATACGCAGTATTTT; CDR3 protein: CASSLGGQGAADTQYF
D gene: .; V gene: TRBV5-1; clone size: few; J gene: TRBJ1-1; CDR3 DNA: TGCGCCAGCAGCTTGGAAGGCGCTCCCTCGAACACTGAAGCTTTCTTT; CDR3 protein: CASSLEGAPSNTEAFF
D gene: TRBD1; V gene: TRBV10-3; clone size: .; J gene: TRBJ2-7; CDR3 DNA: TGTGCCATCAGTGAGGGACAGGGGGCCTCCTACGAGCAGTACTTC; CDR3 protein: CAISEGQGASYEQYF
D gene: .; V gene: TRBV4-2; clone size: .; J gene: TRBJ1-3; CDR3 DNA: TGTGCCAGCAGCCAAGGAACAGGCTCTGGAAACACCATATATTTT; CDR3 protein: CASSQGTGSGNTIYF
D gene: .; V gene: TRBV28; clone size: few; J gene: TRBJ2-7; CDR3 DNA: TGTGCCAGCAGTTTATCTGGGACAAGGCGCGAGCAGTACTTC; CDR3 protein: CASSLSGTRREQYF
D gene: .; V gene: TRBV6-4; clone size: .; J gene: TRBJ1-5; CDR3 DNA: TGTGCCAGCAGTCCCCTTGGGGGTGGCGGTCAGCCCCAGCATTTT; CDR3 protein: CASSPLGGGGQPQHF
D gene: TRBD1; V gene: TRBV7-2; clone size: few; J gene: TRBJ2-1; CDR3 DNA: TGTGCCAGCAGCCCCGGGACAGTAAAAAATGAGCAGTTCTTC; CDR3 protein: CASSPGTVKNEQFF
D gene: .; V gene: TRBV20-1; clone size: .; J gene: TRBJ2-1; CDR3 DNA: TGCAGTGTAACTACTCCTACCTACAATGAGCAGTTCTTC; CDR3 protein: CSVTTPTYNEQFF
D gene: .; V gene: TRBV5-1; clone size: few; J gene: TRBJ1-4; CDR3 DNA: TGCGCCAGCAGACAGTTGACACAGTTAAATGAAAAACTGTTTTTT; CDR3 protein: CASRQLTQLNEKLFF
D gene: .; V gene: TRBV5-1; clone size: few; J gene: TRBJ2-1; CDR3 DNA: TGCGCCAGCAGGGATATTGGGGGAAATGAGCAGTTCTTC; CDR3 protein: CASRDIGGNEQFF
D gene: .; V gene: TRBV4-2; clone size: .; J gene: TRBJ2-2; CDR3 DNA: TGTGCCATCGGCCCCGGGCCGACGGAGCTGTTTTTT; CDR3 protein: CAIGPGPTELFF
D gene: .; V gene: TRBV28; clone size: few; J gene: TRBJ1-2; CDR3 DNA: TGTGCCAGCAGTTTAATTGGCCAGGGAGGGTACTACACCTTC; CDR3 protein: CASSLIGQGGYYTF
D gene: .; V gene: TRBV7-2; clone size: few; J gene: TRBJ2-1; CDR3 DNA: TGTGCCAGCAGCTTTAATCTGGGTGGCAATGAGCAGTTCTTC; CDR3 protein: CASSFNLGGNEQFF
D gene: TRBD1; V gene: TRBV12-3/TRBV12-4; clone size: few; J gene: TRBJ2-7; CDR3 DNA: TGTGCCAGCAGAGAGTCAGGACAGGGGATGGCCTACGAGCAGTACTTC; CDR3 protein: CASRESGQGMAYEQYF
D gene: .; V gene: TRBV4-3; clone size: few; J gene: TRBJ2-1; CDR3 DNA: TGCGCCAGCAGCCAAGGGAGCGGGCTTGGCAATGAGCAGTTCTTC; CDR3 protein: CASSQGSGLGNEQFF
D gene: TRBD1; V gene: TRBV27; clone size: .; J gene: TRBJ2-7; CDR3 DNA: TGTGCCAGCAGGGGACAGGGCCGACTCTACGAGCAGTACTTC; CDR3 protein: CASRGQGRLYEQYF
D gene: TRBD1; V gene: TRBV4-1; clone size: .; J gene: TRBJ2-5; CDR3 DNA: TGCGCCAGCAGCCAAGACAGGGGGCGCATGGAGACCCAGTACTTC; CDR3 protein: CASSQDRGRMETQYF
D gene: .; V gene: TRBV11-2; clone size: few; J gene: TRBJ2-5; CDR3 DNA: TGTGCCAGCAGCTTAGGGCCAAACATCAACAAGACCCAGTACTTC; CDR3 protein: CASSLGPNINKTQYF
D gene: TRBD2; V gene: TRBV7-9; clone size: .; J gene: TRBJ2-7; CDR3 DNA: TGTGCCAGCAGCTTCGGGACTAGCGAGCAGTACTTC; CDR3 protein: CASSFGTSEQYF
D gene: .; V gene: TRBV28; clone size: .; J gene: TRBJ2-2; CDR3 DNA: TGTGCCAGCAGTTTACTCCCCGGGGAGCTGTTTTTT; CDR3 protein: CASSLLPGELFF
D gene: TRBD1; V gene: TRBV20-1; clone size: .; J gene: TRBJ1-5; CDR3 DNA: TGCAGTGCGGAACGGACAGGGGGCTGGAATCAGCCCCAGCATTTT; CDR3 protein: CSAERTGGWNQPQHF
D gene: TRBD2; V gene: TRBV20-1; clone size: .; J gene: TRBJ2-1; CDR3 DNA: TGCAGTGCTAGTACTAGCGGGAGGTCCTACAATGAGCAGTTCTTC; CDR3 protein: CSASTSGRSYNEQFF
D gene: .; V gene: TRBV7-7; clone size: few; J gene: TRBJ2-3; CDR3 DNA: TGTGCTAGCAGCTTAGGGGTGCCTAGTAGGGCAGATACGCAGTATTTT; CDR3 protein: CASSLGVPSRADTQYF
D gene: TRBD1; V gene: TRBV29-1; clone size: many; J gene: TRBJ1-2; CDR3 DNA: TGCAGCGTTTCAACTTCAGGGGGCTTCTATGGCTACACCTTC; CDR3 protein: CSVSTSGGFYGYTF